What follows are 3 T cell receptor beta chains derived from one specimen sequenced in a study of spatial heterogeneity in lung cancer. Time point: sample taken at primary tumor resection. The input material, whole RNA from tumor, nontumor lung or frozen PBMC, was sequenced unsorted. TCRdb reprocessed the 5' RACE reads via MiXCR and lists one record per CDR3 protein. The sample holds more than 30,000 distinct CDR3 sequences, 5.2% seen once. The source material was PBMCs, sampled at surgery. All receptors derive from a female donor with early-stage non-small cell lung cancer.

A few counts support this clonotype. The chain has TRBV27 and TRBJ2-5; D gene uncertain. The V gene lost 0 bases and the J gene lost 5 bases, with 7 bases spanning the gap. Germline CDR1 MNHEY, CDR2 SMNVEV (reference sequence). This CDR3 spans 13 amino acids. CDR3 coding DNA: TGTGCCAGCAGTTTATCTAGCTGGGAGACCCAGTACTTC. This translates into CASSLSSWETQYF.

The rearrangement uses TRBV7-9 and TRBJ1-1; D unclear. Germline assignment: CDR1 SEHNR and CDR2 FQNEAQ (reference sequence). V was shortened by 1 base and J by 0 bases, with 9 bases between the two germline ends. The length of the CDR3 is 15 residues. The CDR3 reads CASSLGAGMNTEAFF. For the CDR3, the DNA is TGTGCCAGCAGCTTAGGGGCCGGAATGAACACTGAAGCTTTCTTT.

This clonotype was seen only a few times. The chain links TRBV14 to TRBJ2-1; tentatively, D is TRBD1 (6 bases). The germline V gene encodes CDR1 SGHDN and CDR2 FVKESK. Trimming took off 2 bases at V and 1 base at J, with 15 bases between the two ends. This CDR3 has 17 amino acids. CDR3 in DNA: TGTGCCAGCAGCCAATCATCAGGGGTCGTTTCCTACAATGAGCAGTTCTTC. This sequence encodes CASSQSSGVVSYNEQFF.